What follows are 15 T cell receptor beta chains derived from one specimen sequenced in a study of blood T cell repertoires in COVID-19 (dated by TCRdb to the early 2020s). Library creation used the immunoSEQ multiplex PCR assay. The immuneACCESS repertoire file appears here via TCRdb, limited to in-frame rearrangements. These files lack a portion of the clones; in checked studies, under half of the deficit traces to unresolved V genes, and the cause of the others is not known. The sample table lists 120,000 to 150,000 clones, around 80% of them with a count of one. Of the sample, about an eighth is held by the ten largest clones. The specimen was peripheral blood. These TCRs come from an elderly man with acute or convalescent COVID-19.

The chain is built from TRBV6-2 or TRBV6-3 and TRBJ2-7; 9 bases match TRBD2. The CDR3 is 19 amino acids. Germline V gene sequence: CDR1 MNHEY, CDR2 SVGEGT. V trimming: 2 bases; J trimming: 3 bases; junction bases outside the gene matches: 17. The CDR3 DNA sequence: TGTGCCAGCAGTTACGTTAGCGGGACTAGCCTTTCGAAGGTCTACGAGCAGTACTTC. Translation: CASSYVSGTSLSKVYEQYF.

V is TRBV7-8 and J is TRBJ1-4; TRBD1 might be the D (5 bases). V gave up 2 bases and J gave up 3 bases, with 13 bases separating them. Germline assignment: CDR1 SGHVS and CDR2 FQNEAQ. This CDR3 has 16 amino acids. The CDR3 region has the DNA TGTGCCAGCAGCTTATACGGGACTCTCGCTAATGAAAAACTGTTTTTT. It yields the protein CASSLYGTLANEKLFF.

This chain connects TRBV19 to TRBJ2-1; the match to TRBD1 covers 7 bases. The CDR3 extends over 13 amino acids. V lost 5 bases to trimming and J lost 6 bases; unmatched junction nucleotides: 4. From germline, CDR1 is LNHDA and CDR2 SQIVND (reference sequence). The CDR3 coding sequence is TGTGCCAGTAGTGGCGACAGGGTCAATGAGCAGTTCTTC. It codes for CASSGDRVNEQFF. Looking up the rest from reference TRBV19 and TRBJ2-1 gives the full variable domain: DGGITQSPKYLFRKEGQNVTLSCEQNLNHDAMYWYRQDPGQGLRLIYYSQIVNDFQKGDIAEGYSVSREKKESFPLTVTSAQKNPTAFYLCASSGDRVNEQFFGPGTRLTVL.

The chain links TRBV19 to TRBJ2-7, with 10 nucleotides matching TRBD1. The CDR3 has 16 amino acids. With 4 bases clipped from V and 0 bases from J, the junction kept 6 bases outside the gene matches. CDR1 LNHDA and CDR2 SQIVND come from the germline V gene (reference sequence). CDR3 sequence: CASSTTGTGVSYEQYF. CDR3 bases: TGTGCCAGTAGTACCACCGGGACAGGGGTCTCCTACGAGCAGTACTTC.

This clone appeared once. This chain connects TRBV9 to TRBJ2-5; possibly TRBD1 for D (6 bases). Between the trimmed V and J ends, which lost 4 bases and 2 bases, there was a span of 9 bases. The V gene's germline CDR1 is SGDLS and CDR2 YYNGEE. CDR3 size: 13 residues. The CDR3 loop is CASSSQGQETQYF. The CDR3 nucleotides read TGTGCCAGCAGCTCACAGGGACAAGAGACCCAGTACTTC. Supplemented by reference TRBV9 and TRBJ2-5, the full variable domain reads DSGVTQTPKHLITATGQRVTLRCSPRSGDLSVYWYQQSLDQGLQFLIQYYNGEERAKGNILERFSAQQFPDLHSELNLSSLELGDSALYFCASSSQGQETQYFGPGTRLLVL.

V and J are TRBV6-1 and TRBJ2-3; 9 nucleotides align to TRBD1. Germline values: CDR1 MNHNS, CDR2 SASEGT. The CDR3 is 17 residues long. The junction had 10 bases not matched to a gene; V was cut back by 4 bases and J by 2 bases. The CDR3 DNA reads TGTGCCAGCAGTGGGACAGGGGCTCGGCTATACACAGATACGCAGTATTTT. Translation gives CASSGTGARLYTDTQYF.

V gene TRBV4-2 combines with J gene TRBJ2-1, with no clear D. The CDR3 loop spans 16 amino acids. CDR1 is LGHNA, CDR2 YNFKEQ, per germline. V was pared by 0 bases and J by 1 base, with 10 bases between. The CDR3 bases are TGTGCCAGCAGCCAAGATACGAGCGTGTCCTACAATGAGCAGTTCTTC. Amino acid sequence: CASSQDTSVSYNEQFF.

The chain employs TRBV10-3 and TRBJ1-1; weak D call: TRBD1 (5 bases). From germline, CDR1 is ENHRY and CDR2 SYGVKD. Trimming took off 8 bases at V and 7 bases at J, with 14 bases between the two ends. The CDR3 sequence is 12 residues long. CDR3 DNA: TGTGCCATCCAGTTTAAAGACAGTGAAGCTTTCTTT. This gives the protein CAIQFKDSEAFF.

This clone was counted between two and nine times. The CDR3 DNA reads TGTGCCAGCACCTCGAATCGCTGGGGGGGGGCAGATACGCAGTATTTT. Amino acid sequence: CASTSNRWGGADTQYF. The chain links TRBV2 to TRBJ2-3; 7 nucleotides align to TRBD2. Germline lookup yields CDR1 SNHLY and CDR2 FYNNEI. The CDR3 loop spans 16 amino acids. Trimming removed 7 bases from V and 4 bases from J; junction bases left unmatched: 14.

This chain uses TRBV3-1 (or the pseudogene TRBV3-2) with TRBJ2-1; 10 bases line up with TRBD1. The CDR3 covers 15 residues. V was clipped by 8 bases and J by 12 bases; unmatched bases: 16. Germline loops: CDR1 LGHDT, CDR2 YNNKEL (reference sequence). The CDR3: CASGWYRDRGMWQFF. The DNA of the CDR3 is TGTGCCAGCGGTTGGTATCGGGACAGGGGAATGTGGCAGTTCTTC.

For this clone: Other DNA sequences in the sample encode the same CDR3. The chain carries TRBV19 and TRBJ2-2; 7 positions agree with TRBD1. This CDR3 comprises 14 residues. The germline V gene encodes CDR1 LNHDA and CDR2 SQIVND (reference sequence). V was pared by 6 bases and J by 5 bases, with 6 bases of the junction left unmatched. As DNA, the CDR3 is TGTGCCAGTAGGCGACAGGGAAGTACCGGGGAGCTGTTTTTT. Encoded protein: CASRRQGSTGELFF.

The chain uses TRBV30 and TRBJ2-1; 11 bases line up with TRBD2. This CDR3 is 14 amino acids long. V dropped 6 bases and J dropped 10; count of bases not matched to a gene: 11. Germline loops: CDR1 GTSNPN, CDR2 SVGIG (reference sequence). CDR3: CACPRLAGIAEQFF. CDR3 coding DNA: TGTGCCTGCCCTCGACTAGCGGGAATAGCCGAGCAGTTCTTC.

This clone was found once. This chain connects TRBV4-3 to TRBJ2-7; 8 bases fit TRBD2. There are 15 residues in the CDR3. Trimming at V came to 4 bases and at J to 2 bases, leaving 7 bases not matched to a gene. Germline V gene sequence: CDR1 LGHNA, CDR2 YSLEER. Here the CDR3 reads CASSPPGGGTYEQYF. The CDR3, as DNA: TGCGCCAGCAGCCCCCCGGGGGGGGGAACCTACGAGCAGTACTTC.

This clone was seen only a few times. V and J are TRBV10-3 and TRBJ2-2; TRBD2 agrees at 12 bases. Germline CDR1 ENHRY, CDR2 SYGVKD. There are 16 residues in the CDR3. V lost 3 bases to trimming and J lost 6 bases; unmatched junction nucleotides: 5. CDR3 loop: CAISDSSGGAPGELFF. The CDR3 DNA follows: TGTGCCATCAGTGATTCTAGCGGGGGGGCCCCCGGGGAGCTGTTTTTT.

This clone was counted a single time. The rearrangement joins TRBV19 to TRBJ1-5, with D uncertain. Germline-derived CDR1 and CDR2 are LNHDA and SQIVND (reference sequence). The V and J ends lost 2 bases and 0 bases respectively, with 14 bases between them. The CDR3 extends over 17 amino acids. The CDR3 DNA follows: TGTGCCAGTAGTATATGGAGGGATCCCTATAGCAATCAGCCCCAGCATTTT. This encodes CASSIWRDPYSNQPQHF.